This TCR beta chain was documented in a study of circulating CD8 cells and anti-PD-1 response in melanoma. Across the study: Treatment was intravenous nivolumab at 3 mg/kg every 2 weeks. Study conclusions and caveats: No tumor material was available, so peptide assays assessed reactivity. Replicates were generally not done for experiments. Clonotype sharing was highest between DPOS and TIGIT subsets.

This clonotype is large (0.1 to 1%). The antigen is not known. Using approximately 15 ng of total RNA, TCR libraries were made with the QIAseq Immune Repertoire TCR panel. Using its own MiXCR run on the reads, TCRdb lists one record per CDR3 protein. The table shows 560 or so distinct CDR3 sequences, with 6.9% occurring only once. Four subsets defined by PD-1 and/or TIGIT were sorted from live CD3+CD8+TCRalphabeta+ cells. Germline V gene sequence: CDR1 LNHDA, CDR2 SQIVND (reference sequence). Trimming pared 7 bases from V and 1 base from J, leaving 14 bases between. This CDR3 region has 14 residues. This receptor was identified in a human donor with melanoma. Source: CD8+ T cells from PBMCs, taken at baseline or after one month of anti-PD-1 therapy (not recorded which). The chain carries TRBV19 and TRBJ2-7; possible D gene TRBD2, 5 bases. The CDR3 nucleotides are TGTGCCAGTACCCCTGACGGGGAGTCCTACGAGCAGTACTTC. This sequence encodes CASTPDGESYEQYF.